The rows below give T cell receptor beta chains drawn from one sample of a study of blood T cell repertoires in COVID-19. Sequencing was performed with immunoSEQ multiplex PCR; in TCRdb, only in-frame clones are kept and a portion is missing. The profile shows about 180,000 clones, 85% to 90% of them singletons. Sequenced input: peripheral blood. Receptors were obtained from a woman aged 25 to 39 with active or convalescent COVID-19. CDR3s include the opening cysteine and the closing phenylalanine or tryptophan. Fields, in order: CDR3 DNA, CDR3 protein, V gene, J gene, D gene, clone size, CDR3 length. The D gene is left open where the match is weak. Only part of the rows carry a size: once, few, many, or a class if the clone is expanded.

TGTGCCAGCAGCTTAGTGGTTAGCCAAGAGACCCAGTACTTC,CASSLVVSQETQYF,TRBV11-2,TRBJ2-5,.,.,14
TGTGCCAGCAGCCAAGGCCTGGCCGGGACAGGGAGCACTGAAGCTTTCTTT,CASSQGLAGTGSTEAFF,TRBV3-1/TRBV3-2,TRBJ1-1,TRBD1,.,17
TGCAGCGTTGCTACAGGGGGGACTGAAGCTTTCTTT,CSVATGGTEAFF,TRBV29-1,TRBJ1-1,TRBD1,few,12
TGTGCCAGCAGCAAAGGACTAGCGTTCACAGATACGCAGTATTTT,CASSKGLAFTDTQYF,TRBV3-1/TRBV3-2,TRBJ2-3,TRBD2,.,15
TGTGCCAGCAGCTTAGTCGCAGGCAACTATGGCTACACCTTC,CASSLVAGNYGYTF,TRBV7-9,TRBJ1-2,.,.,14
TGCGCCAGCAGTGACCCGGGCGGGGGGGAGACCCAGTACTTC,CASSDPGGGETQYF,TRBV10-2,TRBJ2-5,TRBD2,.,14
TGCAGCGTAAGGACAGGTTGGGGAGACTATGGCTACACCTTC,CSVRTGWGDYGYTF,TRBV29-1,TRBJ1-2,TRBD1,.,14
TGTGCCAGCAGTTTGACAGTCTATGGCTACACCTTC,CASSLTVYGYTF,TRBV12-3/TRBV12-4,TRBJ1-2,.,.,12
TGCAGTGCTAGTGTTCAGGGGCTGAGCTCTGGGGCCAACGTCCTGACTTTC,CSASVQGLSSGANVLTF,TRBV20-1,TRBJ2-6,.,.,17
TGTGCCTGGAGAGGCGGGACAGGCTATTCACCCCTCCACTTT,CAWRGGTGYSPLHF,TRBV30,TRBJ1-6,TRBD1,.,14
TGTGCCAGCAGGGACAGCTCCTACGAGCAGTACTTC,CASRDSSYEQYF,TRBV2,TRBJ2-7,.,.,12
TGTGCCAGCAGAAATACAGGGGGCTACAATCAGCCCCAGCATTTT,CASRNTGGYNQPQHF,TRBV2,TRBJ1-5,TRBD1,few,15
TGTGCCACCACCCTCGGGTCGGCCAGCGACGATGAAAAACTGTTTTTT,CATTLGSASDDEKLFF,TRBV15,TRBJ1-4,.,.,16
TGTGCTAGCAGCCCGGAGACAGGGGGCGACACCGGGGAGCTGTTTTTT,CASSPETGGDTGELFF,TRBV7-7,TRBJ2-2,TRBD1,.,16
TGTGCCAGCAGCTTAGAACAGGGCACTGAAGCTTTCTTT,CASSLEQGTEAFF,TRBV7-9,TRBJ1-1,.,.,13
TGCGCCAGCAGCTCCCCCCGACAGGGGACCCCCTACAATGAGCAGTTCTTC,CASSSPRQGTPYNEQFF,TRBV5-1,TRBJ2-1,TRBD1,.,17
TGCGCCAGCAGCTTGGGTAGCGGGGGATACGAGCAGTACTTC,CASSLGSGGYEQYF,TRBV5-1,TRBJ2-7,TRBD2,.,14
TGTGCCAGCAGTGAATTAAAATCAGGCGTCACTAGCACAGATACGCAGTATTTT,CASSELKSGVTSTDTQYF,TRBV25-1,TRBJ2-3,.,once,18
TGCGCCAGCAGTCGAAGGGAAAAGGACATCTTGAAGACCCAGTACTTC,CASSRREKDILKTQYF,TRBV23-1,TRBJ2-5,.,.,16
TGTGCCAGCAGCCCTGGGACAGGGGACGCAGATACGCAGTATTTT,CASSPGTGDADTQYF,TRBV6-2/TRBV6-3,TRBJ2-3,TRBD1,few,15
TGTGCCAGCAGCTCTCGGACAGGGGCCGGCAAAGCTTTCTTT,CASSSRTGAGKAFF,TRBV9,TRBJ1-1,TRBD1,.,14
TGTGCCAGCAGTGAACCGGGGTTAGCCAAAAACATTCAGTACTTC,CASSEPGLAKNIQYF,TRBV6-1,TRBJ2-4,.,.,15
TGTGCCAGCAGCAAGACGGGAGGGAGTATAGATACGCAGTATTTT,CASSKTGGSIDTQYF,TRBV11-3,TRBJ2-3,TRBD2,.,15
TGTGCCAGCAGTCCACCGGGACAGGGGGCGGCCGGGGAGCTGTTTTTT,CASSPPGQGAAGELFF,TRBV5-4,TRBJ2-2,TRBD1,.,16
TGCGCCAGCAGCCAAGGTAGCGGGGGGGCAGTCATTTACAATGAGCAGTTCTTC,CASSQGSGGAVIYNEQFF,TRBV4-1,TRBJ2-1,TRBD2,.,18
TGTGCCAGCTCACGAGCCGGGGAGCTGTTTTTT,CASSRAGELFF,TRBV18,TRBJ2-2,.,.,11
TGTGCTAGTGGTTCCCGAGCGGAGCAGTACTTC,CASGSRAEQYF,TRBV12-5,TRBJ2-7,.,.,11
TGCGCCAGCAGCTTGACAGGGACCCCAGATACGCAGTATTTT,CASSLTGTPDTQYF,TRBV5-1,TRBJ2-3,.,once,14
TGTGCCAGCAGCCGCACGACAGGGGGTAATTCACCCCTCCACTTT,CASSRTTGGNSPLHF,TRBV3-1/TRBV3-2,TRBJ1-6,TRBD1,few,15
TGTGCCAGCAGCCCCCCGGGAGGCGGGACTACCTACGAGCAGTACTTC,CASSPPGGGTTYEQYF,TRBV14,TRBJ2-7,TRBD2,few,16
TGTGCCAGCAGTCCTACAGGGCAGCACTATGGCTACACCTTC,CASSPTGQHYGYTF,TRBV27,TRBJ1-2,.,few,14
TGTGCCAGCAGGACCAGGGGCTCTGGAAACACCATATATTTT,CASRTRGSGNTIYF,TRBV2,TRBJ1-3,.,few,14
TGTGCCAGTAGTATAGATCACCCAGGGAACTATGGCTACACCTTC,CASSIDHPGNYGYTF,TRBV19,TRBJ1-2,.,.,15
TGTGCCAGCAGCCCGGGGGGGCCTGAAGCTTTCTTT,CASSPGGPEAFF,TRBV11-2,TRBJ1-1,.,.,12
TGCGCCAGCAGTCAAGGAAATCCGGCGGGCACAGATACGCAGTATTTT,CASSQGNPAGTDTQYF,TRBV5-1,TRBJ2-3,.,.,16
TGCGCCAGCAGCGGGCCGTATGGGACAGCAAACACTGAAGCTTTCTTT,CASSGPYGTANTEAFF,TRBV5-1,TRBJ1-1,TRBD1,.,16
TGTGCCAGCAGCACGGACAGGAGCACAGATACGCAGTATTTT,CASSTDRSTDTQYF,TRBV6-5,TRBJ2-3,TRBD1,.,14
TGCAGCGTCCCGGGGGGGAGCCGACAAGCTTTCTTT,CSVPGGSRQAFF,TRBV29-1,TRBJ1-1,.,.,12
TGTGCCAGCAGCTCTTCCGGGACAGGGGGCATTTATGGCTACACCTTC,CASSSSGTGGIYGYTF,TRBV7-9,TRBJ1-2,TRBD1,.,16
TGTGCCAGCAGCTTGTACCCCCCGGGACTAGCGGATGAGCAGTTCTTC,CASSLYPPGLADEQFF,TRBV11-2,TRBJ2-1,TRBD2,once,16
TGTGCCAGCAGTCTAATCGGTGGGGGCCCTTCCTGGGAGCAGTTCTTC,CASSLIGGGPSWEQFF,TRBV27,TRBJ2-1,.,.,16
TGTGCCAGCAGCCTGTCACCGACAGGGGGCTACGAGCAGTACTTC,CASSLSPTGGYEQYF,TRBV11-2,TRBJ2-7,TRBD1,.,15
TGTGCCAGCGGGGGGACAGGGGGCATGGAGACCCAGTACTTC,CASGGTGGMETQYF,TRBV3-1/TRBV3-2,TRBJ2-5,TRBD1,.,14
TGTGCCAGCAGTGCTCAGACAGGGAGGCACGAGCAGTACTTC,CASSAQTGRHEQYF,TRBV27,TRBJ2-7,.,.,14
TGTGCCAGTAGTATAGTTGCTAGCGGAGGGCGGACCCAGTACTTC,CASSIVASGGRTQYF,TRBV19,TRBJ2-5,TRBD2,.,15
TGTGCCAGCTCACCTGGGACTAGCGGACAAGAGACCCAGTACTTC,CASSPGTSGQETQYF,TRBV18,TRBJ2-5,TRBD2,.,15
TGTGCCAGCGGGGCGACTAGCGGGAGAATCTATGAGCAGTTCTTC,CASGATSGRIYEQFF,TRBV11-1,TRBJ2-1,TRBD2,.,15
TGCGCCAGCCGGGTCGGGGGACAGGGGGCTCTCTACACCTTC,CASRVGGQGALYTF,TRBV5-1,TRBJ1-2,TRBD1,.,14
TGTGCCAGCAGCTTAGGGGCGGACAGACCAGATTTT,CASSLGADRPDF,TRBV7-9,TRBJ1-4,.,.,12